The source of this T cell receptor (beta chain) is a study of shared T cell receptors in the human thymus. The data were produced by immunoSEQ multiplex PCR, yet TCRdb's version contains in-frame clones alone and is incomplete. Of some 720,000 clones in the sample, over 75% are singletons; the top ten hold 0.0095% to 0.011%. The germline V gene has CDR1 SGHDT and CDR2 YYEEEE. The length of the CDR3 is 19 residues. V trimming: 4 bases; J trimming: 0 bases; junction bases outside the gene matches: 14. This sample was shared with a second study, whose subject was human thymus T cells.

The V call is TRBV5-6, the J call TRBJ2-2; 8 bases match TRBD2. The receptor's source is a boy less than two years old with a congenital heart defect. Material for sequencing was thymocytes. For the CDR3, the DNA is TGTGCCAGCAGCCATACCTTAGGGCGGGGGGACCCGAACACCGGGGAGCTGTTTTTT. It yields the protein CASSHTLGRGDPNTGELFF.